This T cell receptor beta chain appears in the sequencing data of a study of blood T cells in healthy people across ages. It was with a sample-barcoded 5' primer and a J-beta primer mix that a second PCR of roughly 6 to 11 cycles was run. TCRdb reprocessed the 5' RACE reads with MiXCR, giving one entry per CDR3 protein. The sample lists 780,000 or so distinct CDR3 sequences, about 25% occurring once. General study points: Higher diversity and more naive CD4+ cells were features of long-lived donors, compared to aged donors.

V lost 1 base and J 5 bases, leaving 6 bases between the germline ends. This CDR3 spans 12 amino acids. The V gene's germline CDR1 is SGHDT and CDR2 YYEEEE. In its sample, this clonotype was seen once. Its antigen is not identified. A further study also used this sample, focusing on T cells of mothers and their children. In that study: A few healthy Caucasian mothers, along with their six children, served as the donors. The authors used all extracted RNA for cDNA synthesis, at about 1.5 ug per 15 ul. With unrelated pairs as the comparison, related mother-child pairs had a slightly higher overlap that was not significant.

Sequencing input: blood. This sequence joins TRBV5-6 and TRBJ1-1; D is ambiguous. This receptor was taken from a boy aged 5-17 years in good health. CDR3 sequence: CASSLISTEAFF. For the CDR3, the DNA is TGTGCCAGCAGCTTGATCAGTACTGAAGCTTTCTTT. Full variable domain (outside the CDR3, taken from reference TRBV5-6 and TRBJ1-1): DAGVTQSPTHLIKTRGQQVTLRCSPKSGHDTVSWYQQALGQGPQFIFQYYEEEERQRGNFPDRFSGHQFPNYSSELNVNALLLGDSALYLCASSLISTEAFFGQGTRLTVV.